The clone carrying this T cell receptor beta chain has only a few counts. The antigen is undetermined. This CDR3 comprises 15 residues. Unmatched junction bases numbered 3, after V lost 0 bases and J lost 3 bases. In germline, CDR1 is SGDLS, CDR2 YYNGEE. This sample was included in a study of beta chain features in type 1 diabetes. Study outcomes and limitations: The study found moderately but significantly shorter TCRB CDR3s in all four CD4+ subsets of Type 1 diabetes patients. In type 1 diabetes patients, VDJ junctions had fewer insertions; deletions at these junctions were more frequent.

Reverse transcription of all isolated RNA meant that expressed TCRB transcripts were sequenced. Sequencing was performed with immunoSEQ multiplex PCR; in TCRdb, only in-frame clones are kept and a portion is missing. In the table there are around 190,000 clones, 10% to 15% of which are singletons. The source of this sequence is a woman aged 18-35 years in good health. The sequenced material came from central memory CD4+ T cells from blood. The J gene is TRBJ2-1, the V gene TRBV9; 7 nucleotides match TRBD2. CDR3 in amino acids: CASSVGASGYNEQFF. The CDR3 DNA follows: TGTGCCAGCAGCGTAGGGGCTAGCGGCTACAATGAGCAGTTCTTC.